Listed below are T cell receptor beta chains from one sample, sequenced in a study of T cells in Graves' hyperthyroidism and ophthalmopathy. One entry per CDR3 protein, called by TCRdb with MiXCR from the multiplex PCR reads. This table has 600,000 or so distinct CDR3 sequences, 15% to 20% appearing once. Sequencing input: blood. Receptors originate from a woman aged 25 to 39 with Graves' hyperthyroidism. CDR3s include the opening cysteine and the closing phenylalanine or tryptophan. The D gene is left open where the match is weak. Clone size appears in some rows only: once, few, many, or a class for an expanded clone.

TRBV12-3/TRBV12-4	TRBJ2-7	NA	many	CASSFSSVTSYEQYF	TGTGCCAGCAGTTTCTCCAGCGTAACCTCCTACGAGCAGTACTTC
TRBV11-2	TRBJ2-4	NA	many	CASSPVSLAKNIQYF	TGTGCCAGCAGCCCCGTCTCTTTAGCCAAAAACATTCAGTACTTC
TRBV20-1	TRBJ2-7	TRBD2	few	CSARGLAGPAYEQYF	TGCAGTGCTAGGGGACTAGCGGGACCCGCCTACGAGCAGTACTTC
TRBV7-8	TRBJ2-7	TRBD2	many	CASSSSGSSNEQYF	TGTGCCAGCAGCTCTAGCGGGAGTAGCAACGAGCAGTACTTC
TRBV6-1	TRBJ2-1	NA	few	CASRPGRHLTDEQFF	TGTGCCAGCAGACCGGGGCGACATCTGACCGATGAGCAGTTCTTC
TRBV11-2	TRBJ2-1	TRBD2	NA	CASSWQPSGRAYNEQFF	TGTGCCAGCAGCTGGCAACCTAGCGGGAGGGCCTACAATGAGCAGTTCTTC
TRBV7-9	TRBJ2-1	NA	NA	CASSQFGVPHNEQFF	TGTGCCAGCAGCCAGTTTGGGGTTCCTCACAATGAGCAGTTCTTC
TRBV6-1	TRBJ2-3	TRBD1	many	CASSRDRASDTQYF	TGTGCCAGCAGTCGGGACAGGGCGTCAGATACGCAGTATTTT
TRBV7-9	TRBJ2-7	TRBD2	few	CASSLVPGREFYEQYF	TGTGCCAGCAGCTTAGTACCGGGGAGGGAGTTCTACGAGCAGTACTTC
TRBV29-1	TRBJ2-5	TRBD2	many	CSVGTSGNQETQYF	TGCAGCGTTGGGACTAGCGGAAACCAAGAGACCCAGTACTTC
TRBV28	TRBJ2-2	NA	NA	CASLFGALTTGELFF	TGTGCCAGCCTTTTTGGGGCTCTTACCACCGGGGAGCTGTTTTTT
TRBV6-2/TRBV6-3	TRBJ2-1	NA	many	CASSPRMSSYNEQFF	TGTGCCAGCAGCCCCCGTATGAGCTCCTACAATGAGCAGTTCTTC
TRBV7-9	TRBJ2-7	NA	few	CASSPGRVNEQYF	TGTGCCAGCAGCCCGGGTAGGGTTAACGAGCAGTACTTC
TRBV29-1	TRBJ1-3	NA	NA	CSVAGTAGNTIYF	TGCAGCGTTGCGGGGACCGCTGGAAACACCATATATTTT
TRBV25-1	TRBJ1-1	NA	many	CASSLMGENTEAFF	TGTGCCAGCAGCCTAATGGGAGAGAACACTGAAGCTTTCTTT
TRBV5-5	TRBJ2-1	NA	few	CASSHSGNEQFF	TGTGCCAGCAGCCATAGCGGTAATGAGCAGTTCTTC
TRBV7-2	TRBJ2-4	TRBD1	many	CASSLEGGVSQYF	TGTGCCAGCAGCTTAGAAGGGGGCGTGAGTCAGTACTTC
TRBV20-1	TRBJ2-2	TRBD1	many	CSARDPRGTNTGELFF	TGCAGTGCTAGAGATCCCAGGGGGACGAACACCGGGGAGCTGTTTTTT
TRBV5-1	TRBJ2-7	NA	NA	CASSYLGEDYEQYF	TGCGCCAGCAGCTACCTAGGGGAAGACTACGAGCAGTACTTC
TRBV7-8	TRBJ2-1	NA	many	CASSPKIYNEQFF	TGTGCCAGCAGCCCAAAGATCTACAATGAGCAGTTCTTC
TRBV27	TRBJ2-1	NA	many	CASSLSQLEEAYNEQFF	TGTGCCAGCAGTTTATCGCAGCTTGAGGAGGCTTACAATGAGCAGTTCTTC
TRBV28	TRBJ2-3	NA	many	CASSLSAGGTDTQYF	TGTGCCAGCAGTTTAAGTGCAGGGGGCACAGATACGCAGTATTTT
TRBV11-2	TRBJ2-7	NA	many	CASSLGGRGEQYF	TGTGCCAGCAGCTTAGGAGGCCGGGGAGAGCAGTACTTC
TRBV12-5	TRBJ1-1	NA	once	CASGLLGTEAFF	TGTGCTAGTGGTTTGTTGGGTACTGAAGCTTTCTTT
TRBV3-1	TRBJ2-7	NA	many	CASSPETAGTYEQYF	TGTGCCAGCAGCCCAGAGACCGCAGGGACCTACGAGCAGTACTTC
TRBV5-1	TRBJ2-1	TRBD1	many	CASSLGTGWNEQFF	TGCGCCAGCAGCTTAGGGACAGGGTGGAATGAGCAGTTCTTC
TRBV5-1	TRBJ2-7	TRBD2	many	CASSPSPSGRAYEQYF	TGCGCCAGCAGCCCAAGCCCTAGCGGGAGGGCCTACGAGCAGTACTTC
TRBV19	TRBJ2-1	NA	NA	CASSTRGANEQFF	TGTGCCAGTAGTACTCGCGGGGCTAACGAGCAGTTCTTC
TRBV5-5	TRBJ2-3	TRBD2	few	CASSLGEAGGGDTQYF	TGTGCCAGCAGCCTGGGGGAAGCGGGAGGTGGGGATACGCAGTATTTT